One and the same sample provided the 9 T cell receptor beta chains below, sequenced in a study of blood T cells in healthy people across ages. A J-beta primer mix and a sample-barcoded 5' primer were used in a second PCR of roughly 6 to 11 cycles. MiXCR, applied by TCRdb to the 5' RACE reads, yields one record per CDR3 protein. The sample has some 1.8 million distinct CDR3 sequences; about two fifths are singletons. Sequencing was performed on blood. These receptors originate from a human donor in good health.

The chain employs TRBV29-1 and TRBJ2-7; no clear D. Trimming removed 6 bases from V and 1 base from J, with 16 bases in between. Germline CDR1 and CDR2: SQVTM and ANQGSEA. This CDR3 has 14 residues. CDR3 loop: CSVKGRVGSYEQYF. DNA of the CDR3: TGCAGCGTCAAGGGCCGGGTTGGATCCTACGAGCAGTACTTC.

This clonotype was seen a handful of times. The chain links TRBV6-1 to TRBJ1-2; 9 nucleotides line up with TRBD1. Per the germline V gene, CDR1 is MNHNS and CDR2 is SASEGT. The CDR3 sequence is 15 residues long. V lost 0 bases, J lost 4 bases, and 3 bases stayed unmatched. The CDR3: CASSEAGTGSYGYTF. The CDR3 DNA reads TGTGCCAGCAGTGAAGCGGGGACAGGGAGCTATGGCTACACCTTC.

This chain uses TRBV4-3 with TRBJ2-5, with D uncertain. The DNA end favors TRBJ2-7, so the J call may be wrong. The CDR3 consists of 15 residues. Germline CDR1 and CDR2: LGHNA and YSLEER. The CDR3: CASSQDQRIDYEQYF. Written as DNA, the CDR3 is TGCGCCAGCAGCCAAGATCAACGGATCGACTACGAGCAGTACTTC.

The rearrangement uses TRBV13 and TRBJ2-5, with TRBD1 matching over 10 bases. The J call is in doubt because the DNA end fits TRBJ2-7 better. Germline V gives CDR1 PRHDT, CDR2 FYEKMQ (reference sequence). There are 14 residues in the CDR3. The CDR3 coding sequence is TGTGCCACCACGACAGGGGGCATGTCGTACGAGCAGTACTTC. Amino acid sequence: CATTTGGMSYEQYF.

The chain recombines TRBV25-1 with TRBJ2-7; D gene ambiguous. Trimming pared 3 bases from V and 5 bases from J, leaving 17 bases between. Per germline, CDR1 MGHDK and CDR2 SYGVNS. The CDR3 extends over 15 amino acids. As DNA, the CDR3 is TGTGCCAGCAGTGACGTTCGTTCGACGGGCGACGAGCAGTACTTC. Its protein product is CASSDVRSTGDEQYF.

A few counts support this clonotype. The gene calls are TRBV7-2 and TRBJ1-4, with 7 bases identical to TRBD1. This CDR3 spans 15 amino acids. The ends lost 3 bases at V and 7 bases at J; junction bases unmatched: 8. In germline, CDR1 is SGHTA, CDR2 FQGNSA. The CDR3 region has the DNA TGTGCCAGCAGCTTGCGACAGGGAACGGGTGAAAAACTGTTTTTT. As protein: CASSLRQGTGEKLFF.

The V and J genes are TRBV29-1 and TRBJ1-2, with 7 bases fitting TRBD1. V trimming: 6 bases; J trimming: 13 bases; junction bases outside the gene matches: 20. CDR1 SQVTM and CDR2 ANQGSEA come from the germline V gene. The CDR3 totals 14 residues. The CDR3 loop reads CSVNNRGGLARGTF. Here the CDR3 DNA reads TGCAGCGTCAACAACAGGGGCGGTTTAGCAAGGGGCACCTTC.

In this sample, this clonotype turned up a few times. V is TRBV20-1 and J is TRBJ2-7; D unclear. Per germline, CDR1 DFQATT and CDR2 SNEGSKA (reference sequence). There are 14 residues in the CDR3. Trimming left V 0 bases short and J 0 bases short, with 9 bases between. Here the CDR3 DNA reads TGCAGTGCTAGAGATCCCAACTACTCCTACGAGCAGTACTTC. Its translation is CSARDPNYSYEQYF.

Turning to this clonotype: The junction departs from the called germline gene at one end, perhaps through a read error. The CDR3 DNA reads as TGTGCCGGCAGTCCAGGGATTACACCATACTACGAGCAGTACTTC. This sequence encodes CAGSPGITPYYEQYF. The chain has TRBV12-3 or TRBV12-4 and TRBJ2-1; possible D gene TRBD1, 5 bases. Near its end, the DNA agrees better with TRBJ2-7, so the J call may be wrong. The CDR3 sequence is 15 residues long.